This TCR beta chain was recovered during a study of blood T cells in healthy people across ages. Overall study results and limits: Higher diversity, along with more naive CD4+ cells, distinguished long-lived donors from aged donors.

The second PCR ran about 7 to 12 cycles with a sample-barcoded 5' primer and J-beta primers. Through a template-switch adaptor with 12 random nucleotides, each cDNA molecule received a tag. TCRdb analysed the 5' RACE reads with MiXCR anew, one entry per CDR3 protein. The sample records 1.5 million to 2 million distinct CDR3 sequences, 49% being singletons. This clonotype was counted between two and nine times. The antigen remains unidentified. CDR1 and CDR2 from the germline V gene are MNHEY and SMNVEV (reference sequence). The CDR3 length is 14 residues. V gave up 8 bases and J gave up 5 bases; unmatched junction bases: 8.

Sequenced: blood. The rearrangement uses TRBV27 and TRBJ2-5; the match to TRBD1 covers 10 bases. The receptor was derived from a woman aged 40 to 55 in good health. CDR3 protein: CASHRQGAWETQYF. CDR3 coding DNA: TGTGCCAGCCATAGACAGGGGGCCTGGGAGACCCAGTACTTC.